These 18 T cell receptor beta chains came from one sample sequenced in a study of neoadjuvant nivolumab and ipilimumab in lung cancer. Only in-frame clones appear in the TCRdb table, and some are missing; sequencing was by immunoSEQ multiplex PCR. The sample lists 30,000 to 35,000 clones, 80% to 95% occurring once. Sequencing was performed on peripheral blood, taken after neoadjuvant nivolumab, alone or with ipilimumab, at or shortly before surgery. Source of these receptors: an adult with non-small cell lung cancer.

This chain connects TRBV29-1 to TRBJ2-3; 9 positions match TRBD2. The CDR3 is 18 amino acids. Germline V lookup: CDR1 SQVTM, CDR2 ANQGSEA. With V trimmed by 5 bases and J by 2 bases, 17 bases remained unmatched. This CDR3 is CSVSAMTSGGLDTDTQYF. In DNA, the CDR3 is TGCAGCGTTTCCGCTATGACTAGCGGAGGGCTTGACACAGATACGCAGTATTTT.

This clone has just a few counts. The chain recombines TRBV6-5 with TRBJ1-2; D is possibly TRBD1 (5 bases). V lost 6 bases and J lost 2, with 13 bases in between. Germline CDR1 and CDR2: MNHEY and SVGAGI. The CDR3 covers 14 residues. DNA of the CDR3: TGTGCCAGCAGCCAGGGACGGAGCAACTATGGCTACACCTTC. Translating it yields CASSQGRSNYGYTF.

The V call is TRBV4-1, the J call TRBJ1-2; D perhaps matches TRBD1 (5 bases). Germline lookup yields CDR1 MGHRA and CDR2 YSYEKL. The CDR3 consists of 12 residues. Trimming stripped 4 bases from V and 8 bases from J, with 11 bases between. This CDR3 reads CASSRDVGGYTF. CDR3 coding DNA: TGCGCCAGCAGCCGGGACGTCGGAGGCTACACCTTC.

The CDR3 bases are TGTGCCAGCTCACCACCAATAGCCAGCGGGAACTACGAGCAGTACTTC. Amino acid sequence: CASSPPIASGNYEQYF. This chain links TRBV18 with TRBJ2-7; 7 bases map to TRBD2. The CDR3 has 16 amino acids. Germline CDR1 and CDR2: KGHSH and LQKENI. V trimming: 0 bases; J trimming: 3 bases; junction bases outside the gene matches: 8.

This clone occurred a few times. J is TRBJ2-1 and V is TRBV2; D is unclear. Germline loops: CDR1 SNHLY, CDR2 FYNNEI. This CDR3 is 14 amino acids long. V was pared by 2 bases and J by 3 bases, with 8 bases between. This chain's CDR3 is CASSEWVDYNEQFF. For the CDR3, the DNA is TGTGCCAGCAGTGAATGGGTCGACTACAATGAGCAGTTCTTC.

The chain has TRBV5-1 and TRBJ1-3; D is perhaps TRBD1 (5 bases). The CDR3 is 16 residues long. Per germline, CDR1 SGHRS and CDR2 YFSETQ. The ends were cut back, 1 base at V and 0 bases at J, with 11 bases in the middle. CDR3 nucleotides: TGCGCCAGCAGCTTGAACCAGGGTATCTCTGGAAACACCATATATTTT. This gives the protein CASSLNQGISGNTIYF.

This clone was found a few times. The chain carries TRBV6-1 and TRBJ2-1; D not certain. The germline V gene encodes CDR1 MNHNS and CDR2 SASEGT. Trimming shortened V by 6 bases and J by 3 bases, and 6 bases separated the two germline ends. The CDR3 is 12 amino acids. The CDR3, as DNA: TGTGCCAGCAGAATGTACTACAATGAGCAGTTCTTC. It specifies CASRMYYNEQFF.

A single count supports this clone. The V call is TRBV7-8, the J call TRBJ2-5, with 9 bases aligning to TRBD2. The germline CDR1 and CDR2 sequences are SGHVS and FQNEAQ. CDR3 length: 17 residues. With 3 bases clipped from V and 0 bases from J, the junction kept 8 bases outside the gene matches. The CDR3 DNA sequence: TGTGCCAGCAGCTTCGGACTAGCGAGAACGTACCAAGAGACCCAGTACTTC. Protein: CASSFGLARTYQETQYF.

The count of this clone is one. This chain links TRBV29-1 with TRBJ2-1; D is ambiguous. V gave up 6 bases and J gave up 5 bases, with 17 bases separating them. This CDR3 is built from 14 residues. From germline, CDR1 is SQVTM and CDR2 ANQGSEA. CDR3 sequence reads: CSVRRRRLDNEQFF. Written as DNA, the CDR3 is TGCAGCGTCCGCCGGCGTCGCTTAGACAATGAGCAGTTCTTC.

The CDR3 is CASSLVGIGGQAYEQYF. DNA for the CDR3: TGTGCCAGCAGCTTAGTGGGGATAGGAGGACAGGCCTACGAGCAGTACTTC. V is TRBV7-8 and J is TRBJ2-7, with TRBD1 matching over 7 bases. CDR1 and CDR2 from the germline V gene are SGHVS and FQNEAQ. The CDR3 totals 17 residues. The ends lost 1 base at V and 2 bases at J; junction bases unmatched: 11.

The V call is TRBV15, the J call TRBJ2-7; D is uncertain. The V and J ends lost 5 bases and 0 bases respectively, with 17 bases between them. The CDR3 runs 16 residues. CDR1 and CDR2 (germline): LNHNV, YYDKDF (reference sequence). For the CDR3, the DNA is TGTGCCACCAGCGCCCAATCGGGCGGCTACTCCTACGAGCAGTACTTC. Translation gives CATSAQSGGYSYEQYF. Looking up the rest from reference TRBV15 and TRBJ2-7 gives the full variable domain: DAMVIQNPRYQVTQFGKPVTLSCSQTLNHNVMYWYQQKSSQAPKLLFHYYDKDFNNEADTPDNFQSRRPNTSFCFLDIRSPGLGDTAMYLCATSAQSGGYSYEQYFGPGTRLTVT.

Comments on this clone: A junction end diverges from the germline sequence, so it may reflect a read error. The V and J genes are TRBV6-1 and TRBJ1-5; TRBD1 might be the D (5 bases). Germline CDR1 MNHNS, CDR2 SASEGT. The CDR3 runs to 11 residues. The CDR3 region has the DNA TGTGCCAGCAGTGAGAATCGCATTACAGGTTTT. This gives the protein CASSENRITGF.

This chain joins TRBV11-3 and TRBJ2-1; 11 bases map to TRBD1. V shed 4 bases and J 5 bases; nucleotides not matched to a gene: 4. The CDR3 is 15 residues long. Germline-derived CDR1 and CDR2 are SGHNT and YENEEA. The CDR3 protein is CASSSGQGENNEQFF. CDR3 nucleotides: TGTGCCAGCAGCTCGGGACAGGGGGAGAACAATGAGCAGTTCTTC.

The chain carries TRBV5-1 and TRBJ2-1, with 9 bases fitting TRBD1. The CDR3 has 18 residues. Germline lookup yields CDR1 SGHRS and CDR2 YFSETQ. With V trimmed by 2 bases and J by 1 base, 10 bases remained unmatched. The CDR3 sequence: CASSFLGTGKGSYNEQFF. In nucleotides, the CDR3 is TGCGCCAGCAGCTTCCTTGGGACAGGGAAGGGGTCCTACAATGAGCAGTTCTTC.

CDR3 DNA: TGTGCCAGCAGTAAAGGAGGGAGGGGCACCGGGGAGCTGTTTTTT. This encodes CASSKGGRGTGELFF. This rearrangement joins TRBV6-1 to TRBJ2-2, with TRBD2 matching 7 bases. Germline V gene sequence: CDR1 MNHNS, CDR2 SASEGT. The CDR3 is made up of 15 amino acids. Trimming cost V 5 bases and J 4 bases; bases outside gene matches: 7.

The chain joins TRBV7-9 to TRBJ2-1, with TRBD2 matching over 14 bases. CDR3 length: 15 amino acids. V lost 7 bases and J lost 8; bases outside the gene matches: 7. In germline, CDR1 is SEHNR, CDR2 FQNEAQ (reference sequence). This CDR3 is CASNPGLAGVDEQFF. The CDR3 DNA reads as TGTGCCAGCAACCCGGGACTAGCGGGAGTGGATGAGCAGTTCTTC.

The chain uses TRBV10-3 and TRBJ2-7; no clear D. This CDR3 region has 12 residues. The V and J ends lost 6 bases and 2 bases respectively, with 8 bases between them. CDR1 and CDR2 (germline): ENHRY, SYGVKD. The DNA of the CDR3 is TGTGCCATCAGAGACCAGGCCTACGAGCAGTACTTC. Its protein product is CAIRDQAYEQYF.

The chain carries TRBV14 and TRBJ2-2; 9 nucleotides match TRBD2. Looked up from germline, CDR1 is SGHDN and CDR2 is FVKESK. The CDR3 has 13 amino acids. Trimming removed 6 bases from V and 7 bases from J; junction bases left unmatched: 3. CDR3 coding DNA: TGTGCCAGCAGACTAGCGGGTCTCGGGGAGCTGTTTTTT. Its translation is CASRLAGLGELFF.